One T cell receptor (beta chain) is described in this entry. The CDR3 is 18 residues long. The ends lost 5 bases at V and 3 bases at J; junction bases unmatched: 15. The germline V gene has CDR1 LNHDA and CDR2 SQIVND (reference sequence). These data belong to a study of cytomegalovirus exposure and HLA in healthy donors. Study-wide background: Early released data comprised 80 million to 100 million unique TCRs from HLA-typed donors.

The PCR had 60 Vbeta and 13 Jbeta primers. Assay used: immunoSEQ multiplex PCR; TCRdb lists only in-frame clones, some missing. Its clone listing holds roughly 190,000 clones. The origin of this receptor is a woman aged 18-35 years in good health and CMV-seropositive. The chain combines TRBV19 with TRBJ2-2, with 7 bases lining up with TRBD1. Sequenced input: PBMCs. CDR3 sequence: CASSLSHGTETYTGELFF. For the CDR3, the DNA is TGTGCCAGTAGTCTAAGCCATGGGACAGAGACATACACCGGGGAGCTGTTTTTT.